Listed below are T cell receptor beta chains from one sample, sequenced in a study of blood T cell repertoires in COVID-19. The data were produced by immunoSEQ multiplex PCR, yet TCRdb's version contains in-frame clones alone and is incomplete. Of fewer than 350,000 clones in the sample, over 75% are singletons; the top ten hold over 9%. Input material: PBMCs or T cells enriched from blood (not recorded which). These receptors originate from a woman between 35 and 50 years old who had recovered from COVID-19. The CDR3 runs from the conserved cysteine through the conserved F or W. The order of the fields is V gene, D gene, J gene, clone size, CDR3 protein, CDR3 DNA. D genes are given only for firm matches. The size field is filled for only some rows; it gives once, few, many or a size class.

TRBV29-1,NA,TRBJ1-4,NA,CSVGLGEKLFF,TGCAGTGTGGGGCTGGGTGAAAAACTGTTTTTT
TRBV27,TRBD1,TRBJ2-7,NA,CASSPQGAHEQYF,TGTGCCAGCAGTCCGCAGGGGGCTCACGAGCAGTACTTC
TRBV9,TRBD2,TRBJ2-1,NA,CASSVAGGPMDEQFF,TGTGCCAGCAGCGTAGCGGGAGGGCCGATGGATGAGCAGTTCTTC
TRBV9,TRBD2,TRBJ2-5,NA,CASSVGMTSGGETQYF,TGTGCCAGCAGCGTAGGAATGACTAGCGGGGGAGAGACCCAGTACTTC
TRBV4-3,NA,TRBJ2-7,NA,CASSQESAVARYEQYF,TGCGCCAGCAGCCAAGAAAGTGCGGTAGCTAGGTACGAGCAGTACTTC
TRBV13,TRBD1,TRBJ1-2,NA,CASSPGQGGNYGYTF,TGTGCCAGCAGCCCCGGACAGGGAGGAAACTATGGCTACACCTTC
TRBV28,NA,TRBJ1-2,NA,CASISAGTQIYGYTF,TGTGCCAGCATCTCCGCCGGGACACAAATCTATGGCTACACCTTC
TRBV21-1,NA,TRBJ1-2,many,CASSKARGGDANYGYTF,TGTGCCAGCAGCAAAGCACGGGGTGGCGATGCTAACTATGGCTACACCTTC
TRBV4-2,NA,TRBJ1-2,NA,CASSQERLHYGYTF,TGTGCCAGCAGCCAAGAAAGACTTCACTATGGCTACACCTTC
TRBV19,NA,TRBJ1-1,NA,CASSIEGSGGTEAFF,TGTGCCAGTAGTATAGAGGGAAGTGGAGGCACTGAAGCTTTCTTT
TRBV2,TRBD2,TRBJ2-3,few,CASRVPPGRGGMDTQYF,TGTGCCAGCAGAGTTCCCCCGGGGCGGGGGGGCATGGATACGCAGTATTTT
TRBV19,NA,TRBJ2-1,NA,CASRRGPKGNEQFF,TGTGCCAGTAGGCGGGGACCCAAGGGGAATGAGCAGTTCTTC
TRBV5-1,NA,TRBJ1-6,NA,CASRWAGLDSPLHF,TGCGCCAGCAGATGGGCAGGACTGGATTCACCCCTCCACTTT
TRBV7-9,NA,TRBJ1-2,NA,CASSPWEYEGGYTF,TGTGCCAGCAGCCCGTGGGAGTATGAGGGAGGCTACACCTTC
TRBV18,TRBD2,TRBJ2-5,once,CASSPRGDGKETQYF,TGTGCCAGCTCACCGCGGGGGGACGGAAAAGAGACCCAGTACTTC
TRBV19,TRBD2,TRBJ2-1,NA,CASSIMGTSLGNEQFF,TGTGCCAGTAGTATTATGGGGACTAGCTTGGGCAATGAGCAGTTCTTC
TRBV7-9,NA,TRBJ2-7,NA,CASSMLQGTGSYEQYF,TGTGCCAGCAGCATGCTACAGGGGACTGGCTCCTACGAGCAGTACTTC
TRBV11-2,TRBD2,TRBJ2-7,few,CASSSRVGGAYEQYF,TGTGCCAGCAGCTCACGAGTCGGGGGGGCCTACGAGCAGTACTTC
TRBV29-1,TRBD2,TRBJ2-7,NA,CSVDYRITLADARYEQYF,TGCAGCGTTGATTACCGGATTACCCTAGCGGATGCTCGGTACGAGCAGTACTTC
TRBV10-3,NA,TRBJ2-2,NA,CAITNAGDTGELFF,TGTGCCATCACCAACGCAGGGGACACCGGGGAGCTGTTTTTT
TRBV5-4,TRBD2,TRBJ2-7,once,CASSLTSGSGSYEQYF,TGTGCCAGCAGCTTAACTAGCGGGAGTGGGTCCTACGAGCAGTACTTC
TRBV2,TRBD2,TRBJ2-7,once,CASVRERERVEQYF,TGTGCCAGCGTGAGGGAGCGGGAGAGGGTCGAGCAGTACTTC
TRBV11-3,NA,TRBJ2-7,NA,CASSLEMRKLYF,TGTGCCAGCAGCTTAGAGATGAGGAAGTTGTACTTC
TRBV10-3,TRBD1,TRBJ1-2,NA,CAISRGQGATGYTF,TGTGCCATCAGCAGGGGACAGGGGGCTACCGGCTACACCTTC
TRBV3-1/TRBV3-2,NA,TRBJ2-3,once,CASSQRGPSTDTQYF,TGTGCCAGCAGCCAGCGGGGCCCTAGCACAGATACGCAGTATTTT
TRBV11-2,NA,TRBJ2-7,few,CASSSAYEQYF,TGTGCCAGCAGCTCGGCCTACGAGCAGTACTTC
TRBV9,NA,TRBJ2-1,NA,CASSVGGPIYNEQFF,TGTGCCAGCAGCGTGGGAGGCCCCATTTACAATGAGCAGTTCTTC
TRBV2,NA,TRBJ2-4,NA,CASNVGGGWSIQYF,TGTGCCAGCAATGTTGGAGGGGGCTGGAGCATTCAGTACTTC
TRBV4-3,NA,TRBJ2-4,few,CASSQDETSALAKNIQYF,TGCGCCAGCAGCCAAGATGAAACTAGTGCATTAGCCAAAAACATTCAGTACTTC
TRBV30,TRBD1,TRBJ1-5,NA,CAWSPDRVVRPQHF,TGTGCCTGGAGTCCAGACAGGGTGGTGAGACCCCAGCATTTT
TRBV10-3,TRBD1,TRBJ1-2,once,CAIRYPDRGEGYTF,TGTGCCATCAGGTATCCGGACAGGGGAGAAGGCTACACCTTC
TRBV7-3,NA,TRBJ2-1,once,CASSSGEGYEQFF,TGTGCCAGCAGCTCGGGAGAGGGATACGAGCAGTTCTTC
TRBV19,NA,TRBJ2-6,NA,CASSINGVAGANVLTF,TGTGCCAGTAGTATAAACGGGGTTGCTGGGGCCAACGTCCTGACTTTC
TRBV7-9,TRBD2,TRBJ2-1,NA,CASSLSAGSSYNEQFF,TGTGCCAGCAGCTTGTCAGCGGGAAGCTCCTACAATGAGCAGTTCTTC
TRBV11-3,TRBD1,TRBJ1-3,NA,CASSAYRGDTIYF,TGTGCCAGCAGCGCGTACAGGGGGGACACCATATATTTT
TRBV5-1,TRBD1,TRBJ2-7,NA,CASSFGTGFYEQYF,TGCGCCAGCAGCTTCGGGACAGGGTTTTACGAGCAGTACTTC
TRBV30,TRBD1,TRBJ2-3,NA,CASGTGGTDTQYF,TGTGCCTCCGGGACAGGGGGGACAGATACGCAGTATTTT
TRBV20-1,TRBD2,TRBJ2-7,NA,CKGLAEYEQYF,TGTAAAGGACTAGCGGAATACGAGCAGTACTTC
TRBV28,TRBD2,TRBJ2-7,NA,CASSLSGLAVGEQYF,TGTGCCAGCAGTTTGTCGGGACTAGCGGTTGGGGAGCAGTACTTC
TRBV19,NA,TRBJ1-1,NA,CASSTQLGQLNTEAFF,TGTGCCAGTAGTACCCAACTGGGGCAGTTGAACACTGAAGCTTTCTTT
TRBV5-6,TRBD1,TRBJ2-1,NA,CASSPDRYNEQFF,TGTGCCAGCAGCCCGGACAGGTACAATGAGCAGTTCTTC
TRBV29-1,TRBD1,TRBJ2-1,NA,CSVEDPGQGKTNEQFF,TGCAGCGTTGAAGATCCGGGACAGGGGAAAACGAATGAGCAGTTCTTC
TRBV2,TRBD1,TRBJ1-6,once,CASTFSGTAAPNSPLHF,TGTGCCAGCACTTTCTCCGGGACAGCGGCCCCTAATTCACCCCTCCACTTT
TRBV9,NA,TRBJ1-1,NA,CASSVTTRDTEAFF,TGTGCCAGCAGCGTTACAACTAGGGACACTGAAGCTTTCTTT
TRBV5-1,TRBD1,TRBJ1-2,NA,CASSWTGENYGYTF,TGCGCCAGCAGCTGGACAGGGGAAAACTATGGCTACACCTTC
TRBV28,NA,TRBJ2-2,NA,CASSLGGGQAYTGELFF,TGTGCCAGCAGTTTAGGAGGGGGCCAAGCCTACACCGGGGAGCTGTTTTTT
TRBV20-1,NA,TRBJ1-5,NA,CSASGTNTRQYSNQPQHF,TGCAGTGCTAGTGGGACAAATACCCGACAATATAGCAATCAGCCCCAGCATTTT
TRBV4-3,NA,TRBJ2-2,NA,CASSQHGAGELFF,TGCGCCAGCAGCCAACATGGAGCCGGGGAGCTGTTTTTT
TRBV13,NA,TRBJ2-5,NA,CASSPEPTPGHAQETQYF,TGTGCCAGCAGCCCAGAACCAACTCCGGGACACGCTCAAGAGACCCAGTACTTC
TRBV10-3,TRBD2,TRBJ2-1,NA,CAISELAGGDNEQFF,TGTGCCATCAGTGAGTTGGCGGGGGGAGACAATGAGCAGTTCTTC
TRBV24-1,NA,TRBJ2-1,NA,CATSDSPRSSYNEQFF,TGTGCCACCAGCGACAGTCCTAGGAGCTCCTACAATGAGCAGTTCTTC
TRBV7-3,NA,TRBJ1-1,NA,CASSSFGGTEAFF,TGTGCCAGCAGCTCCTTTGGAGGAACTGAAGCTTTCTTT
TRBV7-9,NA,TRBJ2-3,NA,CASSLGEVADTQYF,TGTGCCAGCAGCTTAGGAGAGGTGGCAGATACGCAGTATTTT
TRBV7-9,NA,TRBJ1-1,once,CASSLEGPQDEAFF,TGTGCCAGCAGCTTAGAAGGCCCACAGGATGAAGCTTTCTTT